The rows below give T cell receptor beta chains drawn from one sample of a study of PD-1 blockade in mismatch repair-deficient tumors. Measured with immunoSEQ multiplex PCR; TCRdb has only the in-frame clones, and not every one. The sample records about 14,000 clones, 65% to 90% being singletons. This specimen consisted of PBMCs, obtained about 15 weeks after starting pembrolizumab. The receptors derive from an adult with mismatch repair-deficient cancer. CDR3s include the opening cysteine and the closing phenylalanine or tryptophan. D genes are given only for firm matches. Size tells how often a clone was seen (once, few, many) or the class of an expanded clone, and some rows leave it out.

>NA|TRBJ2-5|TRBV7-3|TRBD2
CASSPSGLAGGGETQYF
TGTGCCAGCAGCCCATCCGGACTAGCGGGAGGAGGAGAGACCCAGTACTTC
>NA|TRBJ2-1|TRBV10-1|TRBD2
CASPSNSGRANEQFF
TGCGCCAGCCCCTCAAATAGCGGGAGGGCCAATGAGCAGTTCTTC
>NA|TRBJ1-3|TRBV9|NA
CASSPGGHSGNTIYF
TGTGCCAGCAGCCCTGGTGGACACTCTGGAAACACCATATATTTT
>once|TRBJ1-6|TRBV6-5|TRBD1
CASSSRTGALNSPLHF
TGTGCCAGCAGTTCTCGGACAGGGGCACTTAATTCACCCCTCCACTTT
>NA|TRBJ2-3|TRBV7-2|NA
CASSPQYLRTDTQYF
TGTGCCAGCAGCCCACAGTACCTACGCACAGATACGCAGTATTTT
>NA|TRBJ2-7|TRBV12-5|NA
CASGSGDEQYF
TGTGCTAGTGGTTCCGGGGACGAGCAGTACTTC
>NA|TRBJ2-3|TRBV9|TRBD2
CASSSGLAGAPDTQYF
TGTGCCAGCAGCTCCGGACTAGCGGGAGCTCCAGATACGCAGTATTTT
>few|TRBJ2-7|TRBV18|TRBD1
CASSPSGQETYEQYF
TGTGCCAGCTCACCAAGCGGACAGGAGACCTACGAGCAGTACTTC
>NA|TRBJ1-3|TRBV4-1|NA
CASSQDPRPATGNTIYF
TGCGCCAGCAGCCAAGATCCGAGGCCAGCCACTGGAAACACCATATATTTT
>NA|TRBJ2-3|TRBV28|NA
CASSLWVQGTDTQYF
TGTGCCAGCAGTTTATGGGTACAGGGCACAGATACGCAGTATTTT
>NA|TRBJ1-3|TRBV19|NA
CASSVSGYGNTIYF
TGTGCCAGTAGTGTATCAGGGTATGGAAACACCATATATTTT
>NA|TRBJ1-4|TRBV6-1|TRBD1
CASRAGQGNEKLFF
TGTGCCAGCAGAGCGGGACAGGGAAATGAAAAACTGTTTTTT
>few|TRBJ2-7|TRBV30|NA
CAWSVNRASYEQYF
TGTGCCTGGAGTGTAAACAGGGCCTCCTACGAGCAGTACTTC
>once|TRBJ2-7|TRBV28|TRBD1
CASRGSSGTGAEQYF
TGTGCCAGCAGGGGGTCCAGCGGGACAGGGGCCGAGCAGTACTTC
>NA|TRBJ1-5|TRBV6-1|NA
CASQDSRTHQPQHF
TGTGCCAGCCAGGACTCCCGAACGCATCAGCCCCAGCATTTT
>NA|TRBJ1-2|TRBV7-9|NA
CAIYTTEVLGYTF
TGTGCCATTTACACCACTGAGGTACTTGGCTACACCTTC
>NA|TRBJ1-1|TRBV7-9|NA
CASSHREGSGDTEAFF
TGTGCCAGCAGCCACCGAGAGGGCTCCGGGGACACTGAAGCTTTCTTT
>NA|TRBJ2-7|TRBV4-1|NA
CASSQVAETYEQYF
TGCGCCAGCAGCCAAGTAGCAGAAACCTACGAGCAGTACTTC
>NA|TRBJ1-1|TRBV9|TRBD1
CASSVVGTGDTEAFF
TGTGCCAGCAGCGTAGTCGGGACAGGGGACACTGAAGCTTTCTTT
>NA|TRBJ1-2|TRBV5-8|NA
CASSSPRRGLNVDYGYTF
TGTGCCAGCAGCTCACCCAGGCGGGGGCTGAATGTGGACTATGGCTACACCTTC
>NA|TRBJ1-1|TRBV6-1|TRBD1
CASSADRVTMNTEAFF
TGTGCCAGCAGTGCCGACAGGGTAACAATGAACACTGAAGCTTTCTTT
>once|TRBJ1-1|TRBV2|NA
CASTLHGQGLTEAFF
TGTGCCAGCACCCTACATGGTCAGGGGTTAACTGAAGCTTTCTTT
>NA|TRBJ1-2|TRBV9|NA
CASSVEVRLEHGYTF
TGTGCCAGCAGCGTAGAAGTCCGGTTAGAGCATGGCTACACCTTC